Shown below are 8 T cell receptor beta chains from a single sample sequenced in a study of T-cell memory formation after mild COVID-19. In TCRdb, the 5' RACE reads were re-called with MiXCR into one record per CDR3 protein. The sample holds around 310,000 distinct CDR3 sequences, 14% seen once. Sequencing was performed on PBMCs or a T cell subset sorted from them (not recorded which). Receptors originate from a man younger than 35 who had mild COVID-19 (a few samples of this study predate the infection). Cell type and time point are not known.

The chain couples TRBV28 to TRBJ1-4; 10 positions match TRBD1. V shed 8 bases, J shed 6 bases, and the junction held 3 bases outside the gene matches. CDR3 length equals 13 residues. Per the germline V gene, CDR1 is MDHEN and CDR2 is SYDVKM. The CDR3 DNA reads as TGTGCCAGCCTGGGACAGGGGTATGAAAAACTGTTTTTT. Protein: CASLGQGYEKLFF.

In its sample, this clonotype was seen a few times. The chain is built from TRBV14 and TRBJ1-5; 9 bases line up with TRBD1. CDR1 is SGHDN and CDR2 is FVKESK in the germline V gene. This CDR3 is 16 amino acids long. V shed 6 bases, J shed 2 bases, and the junction held 8 bases outside the gene matches. The CDR3: CASRYRGPRGNQPQHF. The DNA for the CDR3 is TGTGCCAGCAGGTACAGGGGGCCGCGAGGCAATCAGCCCCAGCATTTT.

The chain links TRBV3-1 to TRBJ1-3; D gene unclear. Trimming took off 2 bases at V and 4 bases at J, with 9 bases between the two ends. The length of the CDR3 is 14 residues. Germline V gives CDR1 LGHDT, CDR2 YNNKEL (reference sequence). The CDR3 reads CASSQSATGNTIYF. Here the CDR3 DNA reads TGTGCCAGCAGCCAATCGGCGACCGGAAACACCATATATTTT.

This clonotype came up many times. V is TRBV28 and J is TRBJ2-5; 7 nucleotides align to TRBD1. Trimming at V came to 6 bases and at J to 4 bases, leaving 14 bases not matched to a gene. The CDR3 runs to 16 residues. Germline V gene sequence: CDR1 MDHEN, CDR2 SYDVKM. The CDR3 sequence: CASSREGTDARETQYF. The DNA for the CDR3 is TGTGCCAGCAGCCGCGAGGGGACAGACGCTCGAGAGACCCAGTACTTC.

The chain has TRBV7-2 and TRBJ2-3; D is perhaps TRBD1 (6 bases). Trimming left V 10 bases short and J 6 bases short, with 17 bases between. CDR1 SGHTA and CDR2 FQGNSA come from the germline V gene. The CDR3 extends over 13 amino acids. The CDR3: CAIDSEGEDTQYF. The CDR3, as DNA: TGTGCCATCGACAGTGAGGGGGAGGATACGCAGTATTTT.

This clonotype occurred many times. The chain has TRBV29-1 and TRBJ2-5, with D maybe TRBD1 (5 bases). Trimming left V 6 bases short and J 4 bases short, with 12 bases between. The germline V gene encodes CDR1 SQVTM and CDR2 ANQGSEA. This CDR3 has 12 residues. In DNA, the CDR3 is TGCAGCGTCGAGACAGAGCCAGAGACCCAGTACTTC. Encoded protein: CSVETEPETQYF.

The CDR3 DNA follows: TGTGCCAGCAGTTACGGCCGGGTCAGCACAGATACGCAGTATTTT. Protein: CASSYGRVSTDTQYF. The chain has TRBV6-5 and TRBJ2-3; D is uncertain. This CDR3 region has 15 residues. V was pared by 2 bases and J by 0 bases, with 9 bases between. CDR1 and CDR2 (germline): MNHEY, SVGAGI.

This chain joins TRBV7-2 and TRBJ1-5; 7 positions agree with TRBD1. This CDR3 contains 17 residues. In germline, CDR1 is SGHTA, CDR2 FQGNSA. V trimming: 3 bases; J trimming: 0 bases; junction bases outside the gene matches: 8. The CDR3 region is CASSFRTGGFSNQPQHF. The CDR3 DNA follows: TGTGCCAGCAGCTTCCGGACAGGTGGATTTAGCAATCAGCCCCAGCATTTT.